These 19 T cell receptor beta chains came from one sample sequenced in a study of blood T cell repertoires in COVID-19. TCRdb's table, derived via immunoSEQ multiplex PCR, lists solely in-frame clones and lacks some. In the table there are around 200,000 clones, roughly 77% of which are singletons. Sequenced sample: PBMCs or T cells enriched from blood (not recorded which). These receptors were collected from a man between 35 and 55 years old who had recovered from COVID-19.

The chain uses TRBV5-4 and TRBJ2-3, with D possibly being TRBD1 (6 bases). Germline CDR1 SGHNT, CDR2 YYREEE (reference sequence). The CDR3 has 17 amino acids. The ends were cut back, 3 bases at V and 0 bases at J, with 17 bases in the middle. CDR3 sequence reads: CASSSRATGPSTDTQYF. In DNA, the CDR3 is TGTGCCAGCAGCTCGCGCGCTACAGGGCCCAGCACAGATACGCAGTATTTT. Combining the CDR3 with reference TRBV5-4 and TRBJ2-3 gives the whole variable domain ETGVTQSPTHLIKTRGQQVTLRCSSQSGHNTVSWYQQALGQGPQFIFQYYREEENGRGNFPPRFSGLQFPNYSSELNVNALELDDSALYLCASSSRATGPSTDTQYFGPGTRLTVL.

This chain links TRBV12-5 with TRBJ2-7, with 7 bases that match TRBD1. Germline V CDR1 and CDR2: LGHNT, FRNRAP. Germline trimming cut 7 bases from V and 3 bases from J; bases unmatched to any gene: 9. This CDR3 spans 14 amino acids. The CDR3 DNA sequence: TGTGCTAGTGCCTGGGAGACAGGGAACTACGAGCAGTACTTC. Translated: CASAWETGNYEQYF.

This sequence joins TRBV20-1 and TRBJ1-2, with D uncertain. The CDR3 has 14 amino acids. Germline CDR1 and CDR2: DFQATT and SNEGSKA (reference sequence). V was trimmed by 3 bases and J by 7 bases, leaving 18 bases between them. CDR3 loop: CSASDGLGGGGYTF. The CDR3 DNA reads as TGCAGTGCTAGTGATGGCCTCGGTGGCGGTGGCTACACCTTC.

This clone was observed a handful of times. The V call is TRBV9, the J call TRBJ2-1, with 9 bases that match TRBD2. Trimming cost V 4 bases and J 0 bases; bases outside gene matches: 8. Germline lookup yields CDR1 SGDLS and CDR2 YYNGEE. The CDR3 has 17 residues. CDR3 residues: CASSPTSGESSYNEQFF. The CDR3 nucleotides read TGTGCCAGCAGCCCGACTAGCGGAGAGAGCTCCTACAATGAGCAGTTCTTC.

This clone was detected a few times. V gene TRBV11-2 combines with J gene TRBJ2-7, with D possibly being TRBD1 (6 bases). The length of the CDR3 is 13 residues. Trimming left V 8 bases short and J 5 bases short, with 16 bases between. Per germline, CDR1 SGHAT and CDR2 FQNNGV. The CDR3 spells CASGPTGQDEQYF. Here the CDR3 DNA reads TGTGCCAGCGGACCCACAGGGCAGGACGAGCAGTACTTC.

The chain couples TRBV9 to TRBJ1-2; TRBD1 aligns across 7 bases. The CDR3 totals 13 residues. Germline loops: CDR1 SGDLS, CDR2 YYNGEE. With 5 bases clipped from V and 6 bases from J, the junction kept 7 bases outside the gene matches. For the CDR3, the DNA is TGTGCCAGCAGTGGAACAGGGGAACATGGCTACACCTTC. This encodes CASSGTGEHGYTF.

The chain uses TRBV7-9 and TRBJ1-1; weak D call: TRBD1 (5 bases). Germline V gene lookup returns CDR1 SEHNR and CDR2 FQNEAQ (reference sequence). The CDR3 extends over 12 amino acids. The germline V and J ends were trimmed by 6 bases and 8 bases, with 13 bases remaining between them. The DNA of the CDR3 is TGTGCCAGCAGATTGGGTGGGGCCGAAGCTTTCTTT. Protein sequence: CASRLGGAEAFF.

The chain joins TRBV9 to TRBJ1-4, with 8 bases that match TRBD1. CDR1 is SGDLS and CDR2 is YYNGEE in the germline V gene. The CDR3 is 15 amino acids. The trim removed 4 bases at V and 4 bases at J, leaving 6 bases unmatched. The CDR3 loop reads CASSRTGMGNEKLFF. CDR3 in DNA: TGTGCCAGCAGCCGGACAGGGATGGGTAATGAAAAACTGTTTTTT. The full variable domain, with the rest looked up from reference TRBV9 and TRBJ1-4, is DSGVTQTPKHLITATGQRVTLRCSPRSGDLSVYWYQQSLDQGLQFLIQYYNGEERAKGNILERFSAQQFPDLHSELNLSSLELGDSALYFCASSRTGMGNEKLFFGSGTQLSVL.

This chain uses TRBV30 with TRBJ1-2, with D maybe TRBD1 (5 bases). Germline V gene lookup returns CDR1 GTSNPN and CDR2 SVGIG (reference sequence). The CDR3 contains 13 residues. Trimming shortened V by 1 base and J by 5 bases, and 11 bases separated the two germline ends. CDR3 bases: TGTGCCTGGAGTGGCGGGGGACTTTATGGCTACACCTTC. It translates to CAWSGGGLYGYTF.

The J gene is TRBJ1-2, the V gene TRBV9; D is possibly TRBD1 (6 bases). The CDR3 is 15 amino acids. CDR1 and CDR2 from the germline V gene are SGDLS and YYNGEE. V was clipped by 0 bases and J by 8 bases, with 17 bases between them. The CDR3 nucleotides read TGTGCCAGCAGCGTAGCTCTCGTCGAGGGGGAAGGCTACACCTTC. Encoded protein: CASSVALVEGEGYTF.

The CDR3, as DNA: TGTGCCAGCGCCCCATGGAGGGGTGGGGCCAACGTCCTGACTTTC. Translation: CASAPWRGGANVLTF. The chain recombines TRBV6-5 with TRBJ2-6; D may be TRBD2 (6 bases). Germline CDR1 and CDR2: MNHEY and SVGAGI. There are 15 residues in the CDR3. Trimming shortened V by 8 bases and J by 3 bases, and 14 bases separated the two germline ends.

As to this clone: Other DNA sequences in the same sample also yield this CDR3. This chain joins TRBV7-2 and TRBJ2-7; D is uncertain. The V end lost 4 bases, the J end lost 2 bases, and 9 bases lay between the germline ends. The germline gives CDR1 SGHTA, CDR2 FQGNSA. The CDR3 totals 13 residues. For the CDR3, the DNA is TGTGCCAGCAGCTCGAGGAGAGCCTACGAGCAGTACTTC. It translates to CASSSRRAYEQYF.

This chain joins TRBV4-2 and TRBJ2-7, with 10 bases matching TRBD2. CDR1 LGHNA and CDR2 YNFKEQ come from the germline V gene. The CDR3 spans 16 residues. V lost 8 bases, J lost 6 bases, and 16 bases stayed unmatched. The CDR3 loop is CASRKSLAGANGEQYF. As DNA, the CDR3 is TGTGCCAGCCGAAAGAGCCTAGCGGGAGCAAATGGCGAGCAGTACTTC.

The gene calls are TRBV29-1 and TRBJ1-2, with 12 bases lining up with TRBD1. This CDR3 region has 15 residues. CDR1 is SQVTM, CDR2 ANQGSEA, per germline. The trim removed 4 bases at V and 6 bases at J, leaving 9 bases unmatched. The DNA for the CDR3 is TGCAGCGTTGGCAACCAGGGACAGGGGGCGCATGGCTACACCTTC. It specifies CSVGNQGQGAHGYTF.

The rearrangement uses TRBV7-3 and TRBJ2-3, with 9 bases identical to TRBD2. V was pared by 5 bases and J by 6 bases, with 9 bases of the junction left unmatched. Germline CDR1 and CDR2: SGHTA and FQGTGA. This CDR3 is 15 amino acids long. The CDR3 protein is CASSTSSGAGDTQYF. For the CDR3, the DNA is TGTGCCAGCAGCACTTCTAGCGGGGCTGGGGATACGCAGTATTTT.

The chain joins TRBV7-6 to TRBJ1-2; no reliable D call. Germline lookup yields CDR1 SGHVS and CDR2 FNYEAQ. V lost 5 bases and J lost 4, with 14 bases in between. The CDR3 spans 14 residues. The CDR3 bases are TGTGCCAGCAGCCTCATCGGAGGGTCCTATGGCTACACCTTC. Protein: CASSLIGGSYGYTF.

The chain links TRBV23-1 to TRBJ2-1; 8 bases agree with TRBD1. TRBV23-1 is an ORF, with its function uncertain. The CDR3 has 17 amino acids. The V and J ends lost 4 bases and 8 bases, in that order; junction bases with no gene match: 16. The DNA for the CDR3 is TGCGCCAGCAGTCCCGTCCACCGGGACAGGCCGGTTCATGAGCAGTTCTTC. It is translated as CASSPVHRDRPVHEQFF.

The chain's CDR3 is CASSSIQGYGYTF. CDR3 coding DNA: TGTGCCAGCAGCTCTATACAGGGCTATGGCTACACCTTC. The rearrangement joins TRBV7-9 to TRBJ1-2; D possibly corresponds to TRBD1 (6 bases). Germline CDR1 SEHNR, CDR2 FQNEAQ (reference sequence). V lost 4 bases, J lost 4 bases, and 10 bases lay in between. The CDR3 consists of 13 residues.

The chain joins TRBV14 to TRBJ2-4; 7 positions agree with TRBD2. The junction had 8 bases not matched to a gene; V was cut back by 4 bases and J by 5 bases. Germline CDR1 reads SGHDN; CDR2 reads FVKESK. This CDR3 is built from 15 residues. The CDR3 DNA reads as TGTGCCAGCAGCCCTGCGGGGAGGGGAGAAAACATTCAGTACTTC. This codes for CASSPAGRGENIQYF.